The 24 T cell receptor beta chains presented below share a single source sample, sequenced in a study of human T cells and chemical hapten exposure. As to time point: patch test 2, 6 weeks after DPC sensitization. Treatment here: therapeutic diphenylcyclopropenone sensitization with weekly scalp DPC. TCRdb itself ran the RACE reads through MiXCR, one entry per CDR3 protein. The sample yields tens of thousands of distinct CDR3 sequences, roughly 10% seen once. Sequencing was performed on whole blood, taken in connection with sensitization to the hapten diphenylcyclopropenone (DPC). The source is a woman aged 30 to 39 with alopecia areata. Some clones in this sample may be carry-over from other donors' samples.

The rearrangement joins TRBV29-1 to TRBJ2-3, with a possible D match to TRBD2 (5 bases). Germline loops: CDR1 SQVTM, CDR2 ANQGSEA. V was trimmed by 7 bases and J by 14 bases, leaving 16 bases between them. The CDR3 contains 10 residues. CDR3 bases: TGCAGCGCCCAAAACGAGCGGCCGTATTTT. This translates into CSAQNERPYF.

On this clonotype: One end of the junction is discordant with germline, which a read error may explain. The chain has TRBV7-9 and TRBJ1-1, with D possibly being TRBD1 (5 bases). The CDR3 has 14 residues. CDR1 is SEHNR and CDR2 is FQNEAQ in the germline V gene (reference sequence). CDR3 in DNA: TGTGCCAGAAGCTTCTGGGGCGTGGACACTGAAGCTTTCTTT. Translated, it gives CARSFWGVDTEAFF.

This clonotype has more than one count but fewer than ten. This chain links TRBV5-1 with TRBJ1-5, with D unclear. The CDR3 runs 13 residues. V lost 0 bases and J 3 bases, leaving 4 bases between the germline ends. Germline V gene sequence: CDR1 SGHRS, CDR2 YFSETQ. As DNA, the CDR3 is TGCGCCAGCAGCTTGGACAACAATCAGCCCCAGCATTTT. It is translated as CASSLDNNQPQHF.

The V and J genes are TRBV7-2 and TRBJ1-6; possible D gene TRBD1, 5 bases. Germline loops: CDR1 SGHTA, CDR2 FQGNSA. Trimming took off 0 bases at V and 7 bases at J, with 13 bases between the two ends. The CDR3 has 16 residues. The CDR3 is CASSLAGAGTNSPLHF. CDR3 in DNA: TGTGCCAGCAGCTTAGCGGGTGCAGGGACCAATTCACCCCTCCACTTT.

This clonotype was counted between two and nine times. The rearrangement joins TRBV12-3 or TRBV12-4 to TRBJ2-4; 8 positions agree with TRBD2. V shed 4 bases, J shed 1 base, and the junction held 6 bases outside the gene matches. The CDR3 length is 16 residues. The CDR3 bases are TGTGCCAGCAGTTCCCGCGGCGGGGGGGCCAAAAACATTCAGTACTTC. As protein: CASSSRGGGAKNIQYF.

V usage is TRBV11-2 and J usage is TRBJ2-7; D possibly uses TRBD1 or TRBD2 (5 bases each). This CDR3 contains 16 residues. Between the trimmed V and J ends, which lost 4 bases and 1 base, there was a span of 17 bases. The germline V gene has CDR1 SGHAT and CDR2 FQNNGV. The CDR3: CASSSRTGTVSYEQYF. In nucleotides, the CDR3 is TGTGCCAGCAGCTCCAGGACCGGGACGGTGTCCTACGAGCAGTACTTC. The full variable domain, completed using reference TRBV11-2 and TRBJ2-7, is EAGVAQSPRYKIIEKRQSVAFWCNPISGHATLYWYQQILGQGPKLLIQFQNNGVVDDSQLPKDRFSAERLKGVDSTLKIQPAKLEDSAVYLCASSSRTGTVSYEQYFGPGTRLTVT.

This clonotype was seen many times. V is TRBV20-1 and J is TRBJ2-7; weak D call: TRBD1 (5 bases). Trimming left V 4 bases short and J 3 bases short, with 16 bases between. Germline loops: CDR1 DFQATT, CDR2 SNEGSKA (reference sequence). The CDR3 covers 14 residues. In DNA, the CDR3 is TGCAGTGCTAACGGGCAGGGAAGTGTCTACGAGCAGTACTTC. This sequence encodes CSANGQGSVYEQYF.

This clonotype was observed at least ten times. The chain couples TRBV2 to TRBJ2-5, with 10 bases aligning to TRBD2. V shed 4 bases and J 4 bases; nucleotides not matched to a gene: 6. The CDR3 runs 15 residues. Germline loops: CDR1 SNHLY, CDR2 FYNNEI. CDR3 sequence: CASSGASGGSETQYF. For the CDR3, the DNA is TGTGCCAGCAGTGGGGCTAGCGGGGGATCAGAGACCCAGTACTTC.

This clonotype was recorded many times. This chain uses TRBV29-1 with TRBJ2-1; TRBD1 matches at 8 bases. Trimming removed 1 base from V and 13 bases from J; junction bases left unmatched: 15. The length of the CDR3 is 15 residues. Germline V gene sequence: CDR1 SQVTM, CDR2 ANQGSEA. For the CDR3, the DNA is TGCAGCGTTGAAGGGGGAACCGGACAGGGAGTGGAACAGTTCTTC. Protein product: CSVEGGTGQGVEQFF.

This clonotype was found a few times. V and J are TRBV20-1 and TRBJ1-1, with no clear D. The germline V gene encodes CDR1 DFQATT and CDR2 SNEGSKA (reference sequence). CDR3 length: 14 amino acids. Trimming removed 6 bases from V and 5 bases from J, with 19 bases in between. CDR3 loop: CSAGSIATRTEAFF. Written as DNA, the CDR3 is TGCAGTGCCGGATCGATCGCTACCAGGACTGAAGCTTTCTTT.

This clonotype was seen a few times. V is TRBV28 and J is TRBJ2-7; D possibly matches TRBD1 or TRBD2 (7 bases each). The CDR3 extends over 14 amino acids. Looked up from germline, CDR1 is MDHEN and CDR2 is SYDVKM. V was cut by 8 bases and J by 2 bases, with 16 bases left in between. This CDR3 is CASLRGGEAYEQYF. The CDR3 bases are TGTGCCAGCCTCAGGGGGGGAGAAGCCTACGAGCAGTACTTC.

The genes are TRBV28 and TRBJ2-2; tentative D call: TRBD1 (5 bases). The CDR3 is made up of 15 amino acids. Germline lookup yields CDR1 MDHEN and CDR2 SYDVKM. V was shortened by 3 bases and J by 0 bases, with 8 bases between the two germline ends. The CDR3 loop reads CASSLATANTGELFF. In DNA, the CDR3 is TGTGCCAGCAGTTTGGCGACAGCGAACACCGGGGAGCTGTTTTTT.

The chain joins TRBV3-1 to TRBJ2-2; 8 nucleotides match TRBD1. Trimming at V came to 1 base and at J to 2 bases, leaving 3 bases not matched to a gene. From germline, CDR1 is LGHDT and CDR2 YNNKEL (reference sequence). The CDR3 runs to 16 residues. The CDR3 reads CASSQARGRNTGELFF. The DNA of the CDR3 is TGTGCCAGCAGCCAAGCCAGGGGGCGCAACACCGGGGAGCTGTTTTTT.

This clonotype has just a few counts. The CDR3 DNA follows: TGTGCCACCCAGACAGTGGGGAATCAGCCCCAGCATTTT. As protein: CATQTVGNQPQHF. The chain recombines TRBV6-2 or TRBV6-3 with TRBJ1-5, with TRBD1 as a possible D gene (5 bases). Germline V gives CDR1 MNHEY, CDR2 SVGEGT. Between the trimmed V and J ends, which lost 10 bases and 4 bases, there was a span of 14 bases. This CDR3 contains 13 residues.

This clonotype was seen many times. V and J are TRBV7-9 and TRBJ1-5; no definite D call. V was pared by 3 bases and J by 6 bases, with 12 bases between. Germline loops: CDR1 SEHNR, CDR2 FQNEAQ (reference sequence). This CDR3 is 14 amino acids long. The CDR3, as DNA: TGTGCCAGCAGCTTCAATTCCCCCGGTCAGCCCCAGCATTTT. It encodes CASSFNSPGQPQHF.

This clonotype has just a few counts. The rearrangement uses TRBV7-8 and TRBJ1-2; D might be TRBD1 (5 bases). Germline V gives CDR1 SGHVS, CDR2 FQNEAQ. CDR3 length: 16 amino acids. The V gene lost 1 base and the J gene lost 2 bases, with 14 bases spanning the gap. The CDR3 is CASSLGGAAANYGYTF. CDR3 DNA: TGTGCCAGCAGCTTAGGAGGGGCGGCTGCGAACTATGGCTACACCTTC.

With regard to this clonotype: This may arise from a read error, as a much more abundant clone is one base away. The CDR3 sequence: CASSVKRGSPLYF. The CDR3 DNA is TGTGCCAGCAGCGTTAAGAGGGGATCACCCCTCTACTTT. This chain uses TRBV14 with TRBJ1-6; D might be TRBD1 (5 bases). Germline CDR1 reads SGHDN; CDR2 reads FVKESK. The CDR3 totals 13 residues.

This clonotype was seen ten or more times. This chain links TRBV4-1 with TRBJ2-7, with unresolved D. V was shortened by 1 base and J by 1 base, with 8 bases between the two germline ends. The CDR3 has 14 amino acids. In germline, CDR1 is MGHRA, CDR2 YSYEKL. DNA for the CDR3: TGCGCCAGCAGCCAAGGTTCCGGGTCCTACGAGCAGTACTTC. Protein sequence: CASSQGSGSYEQYF.

This clonotype was detected ten times or more. J is TRBJ2-1 and V is TRBV4-1, with 8 positions matching TRBD2. The CDR3 covers 16 residues. The trim removed 2 bases at V and 5 bases at J, leaving 8 bases unmatched. CDR1 is MGHRA and CDR2 is YSYEKL in the germline V gene. CDR3 nucleotide sequence: TGCGCCAGCAGCCAACTGGGACTAGTAGCCCACAATGAGCAGTTCTTC. Encoded protein: CASSQLGLVAHNEQFF.

V is TRBV28 and J is TRBJ1-3; perhaps TRBD1 as D (5 bases). Trimming shortened V by 6 bases and J by 4 bases, and 13 bases separated the two germline ends. CDR1 and CDR2 from the germline V gene are MDHEN and SYDVKM. CDR3 length equals 14 residues. CDR3: CASSYYRKGNTIYF. CDR3 DNA sequence: TGTGCCAGCAGCTACTACAGGAAGGGAAACACCATATATTTT.

Points on this clonotype: A single base separates this from a much larger clone, so it may be a read error. J is TRBJ2-5 and V is TRBV5-1, with 7 bases that match TRBD2. Per germline, CDR1 SGHRS and CDR2 YFSETQ. This CDR3 contains 15 residues. Here the CDR3 reads CVSSSAGVSQETQYF. CDR3 sequence (DNA): TGCGTCAGCAGCTCCGCGGGAGTATCGCAAGAGACCCAGTACTTC.

This clonotype was observed many times. The chain uses TRBV5-5 and TRBJ1-1, with TRBD1 matching 7 bases. Germline V gene sequence: CDR1 SGHKS, CDR2 YYEKEE (reference sequence). Trimming removed 2 bases from V and 0 bases from J; junction bases left unmatched: 4. There are 15 residues in the CDR3. CDR3 amino acids: CASSFQGVMNTEAFF. The CDR3 nucleotides are TGTGCCAGCAGCTTTCAGGGGGTGATGAACACTGAAGCTTTCTTT.

This clonotype showed up just a few times. V usage is TRBV20-1 and J usage is TRBJ2-1; D is unclear. The CDR3 runs 12 residues. Germline CDR1 reads DFQATT; CDR2 reads SNEGSKA (reference sequence). Trimming left V 0 bases short and J 6 bases short, with 6 bases between. CDR3 loop: CSARDWSNEQFF. The CDR3 bases are TGCAGTGCTAGAGATTGGAGCAATGAGCAGTTCTTC.

The V call is TRBV3-1, the J call TRBJ1-2, with D uncertain. The CDR3 runs 13 residues. Trimming cost V 0 bases and J 3 bases, with 5 bases left between them. Germline V CDR1 and CDR2: LGHDT, YNNKEL (reference sequence). The CDR3 bases are TGTGCCAGCAGCCAAGAAGGTTACTATGGCTACACCTTC. This gives the protein CASSQEGYYGYTF.